This record covers a single T cell receptor beta chain. The target antigen is unknown. Germline CDR1 is SGHRS and CDR2 is YFSETQ. Trimming at V came to 3 bases and at J to 3 bases, leaving 7 bases not matched to a gene. This CDR3 region has 16 residues. The data were taken from a study of blood T cells in healthy people across ages. Study-level points and caveats: Both higher diversity and more naive CD4+ cells marked long-lived donors when set against aged donors.

The second PCR ran about 6 to 11 cycles with a sample-barcoded 5' primer and J-beta primers. Each sample yielded at least 3 million CDR3-containing paired-end reads. TCRdb ran MiXCR on the 5' RACE reads and lists one entry per CDR3 protein. The table shows 1.2 million to 1.5 million distinct CDR3 sequences, with 42% occurring only once. The chain joins TRBV5-1 to TRBJ2-1; TRBD2 matches at 9 bases. Source material: blood. This TCR was recovered from a woman aged 18 to 35 in good health. The CDR3 DNA is TGCGCCAGCAGCTCCTCCACTAGCGGGTTCTACAATGAGCAGTTCTTC. Protein: CASSSSTSGFYNEQFF.